This TCR beta chain was sequenced during a study of blood T cell repertoires in COVID-19. At the level of the study: Sites across the United States, Italy and Spain contributed samples from acute and convalescent COVID-19. From T cells, B-cell-depleted T cells, or PBMCs came the material, which was cDNA or gDNA.

Only one count was recorded for this clone. In the study's own analysis: Amplification of reference gene primers provided the estimated nucleated cell counts. Profiling relied on immunoSEQ multiplex PCR, and the TCRdb table lists in-frame clones only, not all of them. Clonal size and the V and J genes are those of that table, whereas D and trimming came from the DNA. The sample has around 260,000 clones, more than 85% seen once; the top ten hold around 0.84%. Germline lookup yields CDR1 DFQATT and CDR2 SNEGSKA (reference sequence). The germline V and J ends were trimmed by 6 bases and 10 bases, with 13 bases remaining between them. The CDR3 spans 11 residues.

Sequenced material: peripheral blood. The genes are TRBV20-1 and TRBJ2-1; tentative D call: TRBD1 (5 bases). This TCR derives from a man in his thirties or forties with acute or convalescent COVID-19. Written as DNA, the CDR3 is TGCAGTGCATTCCAGGGTATGGAGCAGTTCTTC. Residues: CSAFQGMEQFF.